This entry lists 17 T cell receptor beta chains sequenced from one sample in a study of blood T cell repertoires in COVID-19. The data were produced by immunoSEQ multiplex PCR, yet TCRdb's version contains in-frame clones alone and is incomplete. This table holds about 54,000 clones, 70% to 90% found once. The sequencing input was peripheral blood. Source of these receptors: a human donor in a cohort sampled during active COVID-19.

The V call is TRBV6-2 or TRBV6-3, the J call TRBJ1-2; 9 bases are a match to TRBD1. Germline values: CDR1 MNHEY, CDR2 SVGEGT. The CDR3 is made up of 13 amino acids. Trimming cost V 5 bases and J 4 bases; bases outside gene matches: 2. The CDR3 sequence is CASSETGGYGYTF. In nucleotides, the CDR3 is TGTGCCAGCAGTGAGACAGGGGGCTATGGCTACACCTTC.

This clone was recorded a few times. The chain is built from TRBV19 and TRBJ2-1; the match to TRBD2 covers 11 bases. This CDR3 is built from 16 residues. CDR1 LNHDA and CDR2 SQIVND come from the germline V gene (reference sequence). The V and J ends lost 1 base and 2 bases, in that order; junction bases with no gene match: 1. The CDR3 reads CASSIGLAGPYNEQFF. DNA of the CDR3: TGTGCCAGTAGTATAGGACTAGCGGGACCCTACAATGAGCAGTTCTTC.

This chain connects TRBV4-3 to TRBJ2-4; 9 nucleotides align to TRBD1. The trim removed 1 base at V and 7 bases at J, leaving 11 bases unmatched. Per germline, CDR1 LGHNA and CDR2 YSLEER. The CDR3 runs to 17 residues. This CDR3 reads CASSQAPTGTGRNIQYF. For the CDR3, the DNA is TGCGCCAGCAGCCAAGCTCCAACCGGGACAGGGAGGAACATTCAGTACTTC.

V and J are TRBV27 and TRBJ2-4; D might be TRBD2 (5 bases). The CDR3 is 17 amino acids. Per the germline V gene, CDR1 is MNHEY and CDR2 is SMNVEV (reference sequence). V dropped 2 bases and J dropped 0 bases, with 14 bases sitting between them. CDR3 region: CASSLRRQPGAKNIQYF. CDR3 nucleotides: TGTGCCAGCAGTTTAAGGAGGCAGCCCGGAGCCAAAAACATTCAGTACTTC.

The chain's CDR3 is CASRSSGGAGVYEQYF. The CDR3 nucleotides read TGTGCCAGCAGAAGCTCCGGGGGGGCCGGGGTTTACGAGCAGTACTTC. The rearrangement joins TRBV7-6 to TRBJ2-7; TRBD2 aligns across 8 bases. V shed 6 bases and J 4 bases; nucleotides not matched to a gene: 14. This CDR3 is 16 amino acids long. The germline V gene encodes CDR1 SGHVS and CDR2 FNYEAQ. The entire variable domain, with the rest obtained from reference TRBV7-6 and TRBJ2-7, is as follows: GAGVSQSPRYKVTKRGQDVALRCDPISGHVSLYWYRQALGQGPEFLTYFNYEAQQDKSGLPNDRFSAERPEGSISTLTIQRTEQRDSAMYRCASRSSGGAGVYEQYFGPGTRLTVT.

The DNA of the CDR3 is TGTGCCACGAGACGGTCAGGGAATGAAAAACTGTTTTTT. Its protein product is CATRRSGNEKLFF. The chain recombines TRBV6-1 with TRBJ1-4; perhaps TRBD1 as D (5 bases). The CDR3 runs 13 residues. V lost 10 bases and J lost 5, with 14 bases in between. CDR1 is MNHNS and CDR2 is SASEGT in the germline V gene.

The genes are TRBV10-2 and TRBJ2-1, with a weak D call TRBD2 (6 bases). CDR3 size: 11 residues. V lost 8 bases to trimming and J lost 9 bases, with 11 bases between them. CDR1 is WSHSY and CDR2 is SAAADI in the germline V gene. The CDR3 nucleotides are TGCGCCAGCTCGGGACTTCTTGAGCAGTTCTTC. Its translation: CASSGLLEQFF.

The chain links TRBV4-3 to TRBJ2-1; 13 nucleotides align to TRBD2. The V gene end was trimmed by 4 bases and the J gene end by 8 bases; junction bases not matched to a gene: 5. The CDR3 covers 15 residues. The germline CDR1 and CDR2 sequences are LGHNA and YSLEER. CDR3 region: CASSPRTSGSYEQFF. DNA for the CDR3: TGCGCCAGCAGCCCCCGGACTAGCGGGAGCTATGAGCAGTTCTTC.

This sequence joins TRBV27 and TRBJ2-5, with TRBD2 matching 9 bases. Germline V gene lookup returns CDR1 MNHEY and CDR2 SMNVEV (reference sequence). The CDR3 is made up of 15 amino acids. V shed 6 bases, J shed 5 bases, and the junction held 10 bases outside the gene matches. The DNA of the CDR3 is TGTGCCAGCAGCCCGATCCTAGCGGGACTTGAGACCCAGTACTTC. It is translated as CASSPILAGLETQYF.

The CDR3 region has the DNA TGTGCCTGGAGTGTGCGGGCGGGCCACAATGAGCAGTTCTTC. This translates into CAWSVRAGHNEQFF. V and J are TRBV30 and TRBJ2-1, with a weak D call TRBD2 (5 bases). The V end was cut by 0 bases, the J end by 5 bases, with 11 bases between. Germline V gene data show CDR1 as GTSNPN and CDR2 as SVGIG (reference sequence). The CDR3 runs 14 residues.

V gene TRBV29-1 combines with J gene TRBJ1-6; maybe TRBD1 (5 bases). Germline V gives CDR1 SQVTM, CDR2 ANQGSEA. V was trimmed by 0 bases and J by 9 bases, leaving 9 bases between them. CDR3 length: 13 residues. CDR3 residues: CSVEEGGGSPLHF. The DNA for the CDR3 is TGCAGCGTTGAAGAGGGGGGGGGTTCACCCCTCCACTTT.

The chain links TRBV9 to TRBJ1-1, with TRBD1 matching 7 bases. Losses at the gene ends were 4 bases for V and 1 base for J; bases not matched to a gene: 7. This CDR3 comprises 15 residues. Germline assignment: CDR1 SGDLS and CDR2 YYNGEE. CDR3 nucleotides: TGTGCCAGCAGCTTGATAGGGGGCGCGAACACTGAAGCTTTCTTT. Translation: CASSLIGGANTEAFF. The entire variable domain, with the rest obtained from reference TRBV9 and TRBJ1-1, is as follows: DSGVTQTPKHLITATGQRVTLRCSPRSGDLSVYWYQQSLDQGLQFLIQYYNGEERAKGNILERFSAQQFPDLHSELNLSSLELGDSALYFCASSLIGGANTEAFFGQGTRLTVV.

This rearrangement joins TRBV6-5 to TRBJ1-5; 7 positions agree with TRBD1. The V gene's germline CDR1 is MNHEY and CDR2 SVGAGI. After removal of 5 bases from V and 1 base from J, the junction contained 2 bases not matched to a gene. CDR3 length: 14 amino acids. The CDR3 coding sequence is TGTGCCAGCAGTCTGGACAGGAGCAATCAGCCCCAGCATTTT. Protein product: CASSLDRSNQPQHF.

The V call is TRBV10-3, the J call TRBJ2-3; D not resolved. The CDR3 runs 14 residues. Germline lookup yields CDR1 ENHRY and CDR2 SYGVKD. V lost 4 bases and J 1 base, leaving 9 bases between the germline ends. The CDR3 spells CAISVSRGTDTQYF. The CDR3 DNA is TGTGCCATCAGTGTTAGTAGAGGCACAGATACGCAGTATTTT.

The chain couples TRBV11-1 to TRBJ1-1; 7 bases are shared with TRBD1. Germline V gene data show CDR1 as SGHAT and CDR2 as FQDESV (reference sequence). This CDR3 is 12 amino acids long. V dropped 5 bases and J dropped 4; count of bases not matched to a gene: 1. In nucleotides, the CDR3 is TGTGCCAGCAGCAACAGGGGCACTGAAGCTTTCTTT. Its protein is CASSNRGTEAFF.

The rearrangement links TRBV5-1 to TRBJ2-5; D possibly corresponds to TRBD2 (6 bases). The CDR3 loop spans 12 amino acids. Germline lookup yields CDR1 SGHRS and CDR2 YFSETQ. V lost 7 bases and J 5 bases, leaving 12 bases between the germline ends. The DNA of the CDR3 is TGCGCCAGCCGGGACTCTGGGGAGACCCAGTACTTC. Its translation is CASRDSGETQYF.

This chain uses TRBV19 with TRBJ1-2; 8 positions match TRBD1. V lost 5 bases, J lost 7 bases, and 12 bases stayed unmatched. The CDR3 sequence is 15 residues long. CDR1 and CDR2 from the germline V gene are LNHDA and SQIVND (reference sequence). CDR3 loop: CASSSQGQGWSGYTF. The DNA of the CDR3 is TGTGCCAGTAGTTCTCAAGGACAGGGATGGAGTGGCTACACCTTC.